Presented here are 24 T cell receptor beta chains from one specimen sequenced in a study of T-cell memory formation after mild COVID-19. TCRdb fed the 5' RACE reads into MiXCR, producing one record per CDR3 protein. The data contain about 390,000 distinct CDR3 sequences, 15% to 20% of them singletons. Sequenced sample: PBMCs or a T cell subset sorted from them (not recorded which). The receptors derive from a man younger than 30 who had mild COVID-19 (a few samples of this study predate the infection). Cell type and time point are not known.

The V and J genes are TRBV29-1 and TRBJ2-2, with D perhaps matching TRBD2 (6 bases). CDR1 and CDR2 (germline): SQVTM, ANQGSEA. This CDR3 contains 13 residues. The V gene lost 7 bases and the J gene lost 0 bases, with 9 bases spanning the gap. As DNA, the CDR3 is TGCAGCGGGAGGGTAGCGAACACCGGGGAGCTGTTTTTT. It translates to CSGRVANTGELFF.

This clonotype was found a few times. This chain joins TRBV6-5 and TRBJ2-5; D is ambiguous. The CDR3 sequence is 13 residues long. V lost 1 base, J lost 5 bases, and 8 bases lay in between. Germline V gene lookup returns CDR1 MNHEY and CDR2 SVGAGI. The DNA for the CDR3 is TGTGCCAGCAGTTACTTGTTCGGGGAGACCCAGTACTTC. It translates to CASSYLFGETQYF.

The gene calls are TRBV20-1 and TRBJ2-3; 11 nucleotides line up with TRBD1. Germline CDR1 and CDR2: DFQATT and SNEGSKA (reference sequence). Trimming removed 3 bases from V and 2 bases from J; junction bases left unmatched: 4. The CDR3 consists of 15 residues. The CDR3 sequence: CSASSGQGATDTQYF. The DNA for the CDR3 is TGCAGTGCTAGTTCCGGACAGGGGGCCACAGATACGCAGTATTTT.

This clonotype was found a few times. The chain uses TRBV12-3 or TRBV12-4 and TRBJ2-6; tentatively, D is TRBD2 (5 bases). Between the trimmed V and J ends, which lost 3 bases and 6 bases, there was a span of 21 bases. This CDR3 has 18 residues. As DNA, the CDR3 is TGTGCCAGCAGTTTTGGGAGAAAGGGTTTATTAAAGGCCAACGTCCTGACTTTC. Protein sequence: CASSFGRKGLLKANVLTF.

This chain joins TRBV2 and TRBJ2-3; 11 bases fit TRBD2. Germline CDR1 SNHLY, CDR2 FYNNEI. The CDR3 has 16 amino acids. Trimming at V came to 6 bases and at J to 2 bases, leaving 7 bases not matched to a gene. As DNA, the CDR3 is TGTGCCAGCAGCCCGACTAGCGGGACTTCCACAGATACGCAGTATTTT. Protein product: CASSPTSGTSTDTQYF.

This clonotype was observed many times. The chain combines TRBV20-1 with TRBJ2-1, with a weak D call TRBD2 (6 bases). Germline V gene lookup returns CDR1 DFQATT and CDR2 SNEGSKA (reference sequence). The CDR3 length is 13 residues. V lost 6 bases to trimming and J lost 7 bases, with 16 bases between them. CDR3 coding DNA: TGCAGTGCGGGGACGGGACTTTCAAATGAGCAGTTCTTC. Protein: CSAGTGLSNEQFF.

This clonotype was found a few times. In DNA, the CDR3 is TGTGCCAGCAGCCCCCGACAGGGACCCAAAAACATTCAGTACTTC. It specifies CASSPRQGPKNIQYF. This chain links TRBV7-2 with TRBJ2-4, with 7 bases identical to TRBD1. The CDR3 spans 15 residues. Germline-derived CDR1 and CDR2 are SGHTA and FQGNSA. The junction had 6 bases not matched to a gene; V was cut back by 5 bases and J by 2 bases.

This clonotype was seen a few times. This chain uses TRBV7-2 with TRBJ2-3, with TRBD2 identical over 10 bases. The CDR3 loop spans 17 amino acids. J lost 6 bases, V lost 3 bases, and 12 bases had no gene match. Germline V gives CDR1 SGHTA, CDR2 FQGNSA. Written as DNA, the CDR3 is TGTGCCAGCAGCTTTCAGTCACTAGCGGGGTCTAGCGATACGCAGTATTTT. It encodes CASSFQSLAGSSDTQYF. Variable domain in full (rest from reference TRBV7-2 and TRBJ2-3): GAGVSQSPSNKVTEKGKDVELRCDPISGHTALYWYRQSLGQGLEFLIYFQGNSAPDKSGLPSDRFSAERTGGSVSTLTIQRTQQEDSAVYLCASSFQSLAGSSDTQYFGPGTRLTVL.

This clonotype was picked up a small number of times. J is TRBJ1-5 and V is TRBV7-8, with D maybe TRBD1 (5 bases). Germline CDR1 and CDR2: SGHVS and FQNEAQ. With 3 bases removed from V and 1 base from J, the gap between germline ends came to 10 bases. CDR3 size: 15 residues. The CDR3, as DNA: TGTGCCAGCAGCTTGACCAGGGTCAGCAATCAGCCCCAGCATTTT. The encoded protein is CASSLTRVSNQPQHF.

This clonotype has at least ten counts. The V call is TRBV19, the J call TRBJ2-1; unclear D gene. CDR1 and CDR2 (germline): LNHDA, SQIVND (reference sequence). Trimming removed 7 bases at V and 0 bases at J, with 7 bases between. The CDR3 sequence is 13 residues long. The CDR3 bases are TGTGCCAGTATGGGCAGCTCCTACAATGAGCAGTTCTTC. Translation: CASMGSSYNEQFF.

This clonotype was seen ten or more times. This chain uses TRBV9 with TRBJ2-7; 11 nucleotides match TRBD1. The CDR3 totals 15 residues. Per germline, CDR1 SGDLS and CDR2 YYNGEE. The ends lost 2 bases at V and 0 bases at J; junction bases unmatched: 1. The CDR3 sequence is CASSVGTGGSYEQYF. The CDR3 region has the DNA TGTGCCAGCAGCGTCGGGACAGGGGGCTCCTACGAGCAGTACTTC.

This clonotype was seen a few times. The chain joins TRBV6-5 to TRBJ1-3, with D possibly being TRBD1 (5 bases). V lost 0 bases and J lost 0, with 6 bases in between. Looked up from germline, CDR1 is MNHEY and CDR2 is SVGAGI. The CDR3 is 15 residues long. CDR3 residues: CASSYSGGSGNTIYF. CDR3 bases: TGTGCCAGCAGTTACTCGGGGGGCTCTGGAAACACCATATATTTT.

This clonotype has just a few counts. The V and J genes are TRBV5-4 and TRBJ2-3; tentative D call: TRBD2 (5 bases). Trimming removed 3 bases from V and 0 bases from J, with 14 bases in between. The CDR3 is 16 amino acids. Germline CDR1 and CDR2: SGHNT and YYREEE (reference sequence). As DNA, the CDR3 is TGTGCCAGCAGCTCGTCGATCGGGGAGAGCACAGATACGCAGTATTTT. Translation gives CASSSSIGESTDTQYF.

This rearrangement joins TRBV20-1 to TRBJ1-5, with TRBD1 as a possible D gene (5 bases). Looked up from germline, CDR1 is DFQATT and CDR2 is SNEGSKA (reference sequence). With 2 bases removed from V and 0 bases from J, the gap between germline ends came to 8 bases. This CDR3 has 14 amino acids. The CDR3 loop is CSARRGDSNQPQHF. CDR3 nucleotides: TGCAGTGCTAGACGAGGGGATAGCAATCAGCCCCAGCATTTT.

The chain employs TRBV12-3 or TRBV12-4 and TRBJ2-1, with unresolved D. V was pared by 4 bases and J by 3 bases, with 22 bases between. The CDR3 sequence is 18 residues long. CDR3 region: CASSSEHESTTLYNEQFF. The CDR3, as DNA: TGTGCCAGCAGTTCCGAACACGAGTCTACGACCCTCTACAATGAGCAGTTCTTC.

The chain uses TRBV5-1 and TRBJ1-6, with TRBD1 matching over 8 bases. Germline V gene data show CDR1 as SGHRS and CDR2 as YFSETQ. J lost 7 bases, V lost 3 bases, and 15 bases had no gene match. The length of the CDR3 is 18 residues. CDR3 region: CASSSAYPRTGQNSPLHF. The CDR3 nucleotides read TGCGCCAGCAGCTCCGCTTACCCTAGGACAGGGCAAAATTCACCCCTCCACTTT. The complete variable domain, with remaining parts taken from reference TRBV5-1 and TRBJ1-6, reads KAGVTQTPRYLIKTRGQQVTLSCSPISGHRSVSWYQQTPGQGLQFLFEYFSETQRNKGNFPGRFSGRQFSNSRSEMNVSTLELGDSALYLCASSSAYPRTGQNSPLHFGNGTRLTVT.

In this sample, this clonotype turned up a few times. The V call is TRBV11-2, the J call TRBJ1-1; possibly TRBD1 for D (6 bases). The CDR3 covers 13 residues. Germline V gene data show CDR1 as SGHAT and CDR2 as FQNNGV. The V end was cut by 5 bases, the J end by 6 bases, with 13 bases between. CDR3 DNA: TGTGCCAGCAGCGAATTCCCAGGGGCTGAAGCTTTCTTT. Amino acids: CASSEFPGAEAFF. Drawing the rest from reference TRBV11-2 and TRBJ1-1, the complete variable domain is EAGVAQSPRYKIIEKRQSVAFWCNPISGHATLYWYQQILGQGPKLLIQFQNNGVVDDSQLPKDRFSAERLKGVDSTLKIQPAKLEDSAVYLCASSEFPGAEAFFGQGTRLTVV.

This clonotype was seen a handful of times. This rearrangement joins TRBV7-9 to TRBJ2-5; TRBD2 aligns across 12 bases. V lost 5 bases to trimming and J lost 4 bases; unmatched junction nucleotides: 2. The length of the CDR3 is 14 residues. CDR1 and CDR2 from the germline V gene are SEHNR and FQNEAQ (reference sequence). CDR3 DNA sequence: TGTGCCAGCAGCGTACTAGCGGGGGGAGAGACCCAGTACTTC. Its translation is CASSVLAGGETQYF.

This clonotype was seen repeatedly, ten times or more. The chain carries TRBV5-1 and TRBJ2-2; maybe TRBD1 (5 bases). The V gene's germline CDR1 is SGHRS and CDR2 YFSETQ. There are 15 residues in the CDR3. V dropped 0 bases and J dropped 4 bases, with 10 bases sitting between them. CDR3 amino acids: CASSLAPQGTGELFF. CDR3 nucleotides: TGCGCCAGCAGCTTGGCCCCGCAGGGCACCGGGGAGCTGTTTTTT.

This clonotype came up many times. The genes are TRBV27 and TRBJ1-5; D unclear. Germline CDR1 and CDR2: MNHEY and SMNVEV (reference sequence). Trimming pared 3 bases from V and 3 bases from J, leaving 12 bases between. This CDR3 has 15 residues. The CDR3 bases are TGTGCCAGCAGTTTCGAAGGCATGGACAATCAGCCCCAGCATTTT. This sequence encodes CASSFEGMDNQPQHF.

The CDR3 DNA follows: TGTGCCAGCAGCCGAGGACTAGCGGATATTTACGAGCAGTACTTC. Translation: CASSRGLADIYEQYF. The chain uses TRBV3-1 and TRBJ2-7; 10 bases line up with TRBD2. Germline-derived CDR1 and CDR2 are LGHDT and YNNKEL (reference sequence). The CDR3 is 15 residues long. J was trimmed by 4 bases and V by 4 bases; bases with no gene match: 7.

The chain employs TRBV6-2 or TRBV6-3 and TRBJ1-5, with D possibly being TRBD1 (5 bases). CDR1 and CDR2 (germline): MNHEY, SVGEGT. V was cut by 5 bases and J by 2 bases, with 16 bases left in between. This CDR3 contains 16 residues. The chain's CDR3 is CASSRGIRSGNQPQHF. The CDR3 DNA reads TGTGCCAGCAGTCGGGGCATAAGATCGGGCAATCAGCCCCAGCATTTT.

The chain combines TRBV5-8 with TRBJ1-2; TRBD1 agrees at 7 bases. The CDR3 covers 14 residues. Germline assignment: CDR1 SGHTS and CDR2 YDEGEE. V was pared by 1 base and J by 5 bases, with 5 bases of the junction left unmatched. The CDR3 coding sequence is TGTGCCAGCAGCTTGAGGGGGCTCAAGTATGGCTACACCTTC. Protein product: CASSLRGLKYGYTF.

V is TRBV6-5 and J is TRBJ2-5; perhaps D is TRBD1 or TRBD2 (5 bases each). The CDR3 extends over 14 amino acids. V dropped 6 bases and J dropped 5 bases, with 16 bases sitting between them. CDR1 and CDR2 from the germline V gene are MNHEY and SVGAGI. CDR3 nucleotide sequence: TGTGCCAGCAGCCCGCCGGGGCTTCTCGAGACCCAGTACTTC. Protein product: CASSPPGLLETQYF.